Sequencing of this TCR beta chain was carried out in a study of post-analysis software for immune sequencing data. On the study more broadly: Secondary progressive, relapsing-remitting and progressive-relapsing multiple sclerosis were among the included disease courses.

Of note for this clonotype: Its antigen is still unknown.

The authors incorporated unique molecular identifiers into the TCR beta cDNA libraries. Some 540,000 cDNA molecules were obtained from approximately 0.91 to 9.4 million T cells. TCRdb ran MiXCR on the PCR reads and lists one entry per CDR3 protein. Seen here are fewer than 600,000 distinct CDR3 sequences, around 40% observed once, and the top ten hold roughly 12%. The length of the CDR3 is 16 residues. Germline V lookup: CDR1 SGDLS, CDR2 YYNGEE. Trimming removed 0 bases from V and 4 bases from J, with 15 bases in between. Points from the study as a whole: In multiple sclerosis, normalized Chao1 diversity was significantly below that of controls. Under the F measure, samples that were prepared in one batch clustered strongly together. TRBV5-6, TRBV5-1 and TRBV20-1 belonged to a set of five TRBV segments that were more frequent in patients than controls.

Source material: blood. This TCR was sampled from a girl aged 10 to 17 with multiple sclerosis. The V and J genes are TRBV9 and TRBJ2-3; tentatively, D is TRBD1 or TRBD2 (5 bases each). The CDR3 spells CASSVATGPAADTQYF. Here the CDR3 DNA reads TGTGCCAGCAGCGTAGCTACGGGACCAGCGGCAGATACGCAGTATTTT.